These 6 T cell receptor beta chains originate from one sample sequenced in a study of Tregs in tolerant kidney transplant recipients (dated by TCRdb to the late 2010s). Library preparation was by the immunoSEQ multiplex PCR assay. TCRdb limited this immuneACCESS table to in-frame rearrangements with V and J called. A share of clones is missing; checked studies link under half to unresolved V genes, and the rest is unexplained. This sample has under 100,000 clones in its table, and approximately 94% of those were observed once. The ten largest clones add up to roughly 5% of the sample. The sample taken for sequencing was CD8+ T cells from blood. These receptors were taken from a human donor in good health.

The J gene is TRBJ2-7, the V gene TRBV11-2, with D unresolved. Trimming stripped 5 bases from V and 5 bases from J, with 7 bases between. The CDR3 is made up of 11 amino acids. Looked up from germline, CDR1 is SGHAT and CDR2 is FQNNGV. The CDR3 bases are TGTGCCAGCAGCAAGGACCACGAGCAGTACTTC. Translating gives CASSKDHEQYF.

This chain connects TRBV29-1 to TRBJ2-5; D uncertain. The CDR3 spans 14 residues. Trimming stripped 4 bases from V and 1 base from J, with 13 bases between. Germline assignment: CDR1 SQVTM and CDR2 ANQGSEA. The CDR3 protein is CSVVTDEPQETQYF. The CDR3 region has the DNA TGCAGCGTTGTCACAGACGAACCCCAAGAGACCCAGTACTTC.

The V gene is TRBV27, the J gene TRBJ2-3; D is undetermined. Germline CDR1 MNHEY, CDR2 SMNVEV (reference sequence). This CDR3 is 13 amino acids long. V lost 5 bases, J lost 0 bases, and 6 bases lay in between. The CDR3 DNA reads as TGTGCCAGCAGTCCCTGGAGCACAGATACGCAGTATTTT. Amino acid sequence: CASSPWSTDTQYF.

V and J are TRBV2 and TRBJ2-3; 10 nucleotides line up with TRBD1. V shed 10 bases and J 8 bases; nucleotides not matched to a gene: 15. The germline V gene encodes CDR1 SNHLY and CDR2 FYNNEI. This CDR3 region has 15 residues. In nucleotides, the CDR3 is TGTGCCACCGATATCCGGGACAGGGGTTCTGGTACGCAGTATTTT. Its translation is CATDIRDRGSGTQYF.

V is TRBV7-9 and J is TRBJ2-1; weak D call: TRBD2 (5 bases). In germline, CDR1 is SEHNR, CDR2 FQNEAQ (reference sequence). CDR3 length: 14 residues. The germline V and J ends were trimmed by 5 bases and 3 bases, with 11 bases remaining between them. The chain's CDR3 is CASSISDDYNEQFF. The CDR3 DNA follows: TGTGCCAGCAGCATTAGCGACGACTACAATGAGCAGTTCTTC.

The chain carries TRBV5-6 and TRBJ1-1; TRBD1 matches at 8 bases. V gave up 0 bases and J gave up 10 bases; unmatched junction bases: 8. Germline lookup yields CDR1 SGHDT and CDR2 YYEEEE. CDR3 length: 14 amino acids. CDR3 coding DNA: TGTGCCAGCAGCTTGGGGACAGGGACCTTTGCAGCTTTCTTT. Translation: CASSLGTGTFAAFF.